Shown below are 7 T cell receptor beta chains from a single sample sequenced in a study of blood T cell repertoires in COVID-19. TCRdb's copy holds only in-frame clones and misses some; the assay was immunoSEQ multiplex PCR. The sample has hundreds of thousands of clones, about nine tenths seen once; the top ten hold over 3.5%. Sequenced: PBMCs or T cells enriched from blood (not recorded which). The receptors originated from a man aged 25 to 40 who had recovered from COVID-19.

This chain joins TRBV6-5 and TRBJ2-3; a weak D match, TRBD1 (6 bases). V lost 7 bases and J 4 bases, leaving 15 bases between the germline ends. This CDR3 is built from 14 residues. Germline V gene sequence: CDR1 MNHEY, CDR2 SVGAGI. The CDR3 coding sequence is TGTGCCAGCAATAAAGGGGGTGACGCAGATACGCAGTATTTT. Translating gives CASNKGGDADTQYF.

As concerns this clone: One end of the junction varies from germline; a read error may be responsible. The rearrangement joins TRBV7-7 to TRBJ1-5; 11 bases match TRBD1. Germline-derived CDR1 and CDR2 are SSHAT and FNYEAQ (reference sequence). This CDR3 comprises 17 residues. CDR3 sequence reads: CASSLIETGTGGQPQHF. The CDR3 DNA is TGTGCTAGCAGCCTAATTGAAACCGGGACAGGGGGTCAGCCCCAGCATTTT.

The chain has TRBV6-5 and TRBJ2-1; a possible D gene is TRBD2 (6 bases). The V gene's germline CDR1 is MNHEY and CDR2 SVGAGI. The V end lost 2 bases, the J end lost 4 bases, and 9 bases lay between the germline ends. The length of the CDR3 is 14 residues. The CDR3 spells CASSYRLAYNEQFF. The CDR3 DNA is TGTGCCAGCAGTTACCGTCTAGCGTACAATGAGCAGTTCTTC.

The chain's CDR3 is CASSQSKARQGREKLFF. DNA for the CDR3: TGCGCCAGCAGTCAATCGAAGGCCCGACAGGGGCGGGAAAAACTGTTTTTT. This chain links TRBV23-1 with TRBJ1-4; 8 positions agree with TRBD1. TRBV23-1 is an open reading frame whose function is uncertain. The V gene end was trimmed by 0 bases and the J gene end by 8 bases; junction bases not matched to a gene: 11. The CDR3 totals 17 residues.

This clone was observed a few times. The rearrangement joins TRBV4-1 to TRBJ1-5; TRBD1 matches 9 bases. The CDR3 consists of 18 residues. The junction had 10 bases not matched to a gene; V was cut back by 4 bases and J by 0 bases. Germline V CDR1 and CDR2: MGHRA, YSYEKL. Here the CDR3 reads CASSLLTGTGSSNQPQHF. Written as DNA, the CDR3 is TGCGCCAGCAGCCTCCTCACCGGGACAGGGAGTAGCAATCAGCCCCAGCATTTT.

The J gene is TRBJ1-2, the V gene TRBV27; TRBD1 aligns across 8 bases. The germline V gene has CDR1 MNHEY and CDR2 SMNVEV (reference sequence). The CDR3 consists of 13 residues. After removal of 5 bases from V and 8 bases from J, the junction contained 7 bases not matched to a gene. CDR3 protein: CASSRQGSGGYTF. DNA for the CDR3: TGTGCCAGCAGTCGACAGGGGTCTGGGGGCTACACCTTC.

The chain uses TRBV28 and TRBJ1-1; 7 bases are a match to TRBD1. Unmatched junction bases numbered 8, after V lost 3 bases and J lost 1 base. The CDR3 has 16 residues. Germline V CDR1 and CDR2: MDHEN, SYDVKM. CDR3 in amino acids: CASSFQGVVPNTEAFF. The DNA of the CDR3 is TGTGCCAGCAGTTTTCAGGGGGTGGTGCCGAACACTGAAGCTTTCTTT.